One sample yielded the 7 T cell receptor beta chains listed below, sequenced in a study of identical twins. TCRdb processed the 5' RACE reads anew with MiXCR; each CDR3 protein has one entry. The repertoire consists of 510,000 or so distinct CDR3 sequences, with roughly 15% occurring once and the leading ten covering nearly 0.45%. These data also featured in a second study, about yellow fever vaccine responses in identical twins.

The sequenced sample was CD4+ T cells sorted from blood. The receptors come from a woman between 18 and 29 years old in good health.

This clonotype appeared many times. The rearrangement links TRBV4-1 to TRBJ2-3; TRBD2 matches at 10 bases. Germline V gene sequence: CDR1 MGHRA, CDR2 YSYEKL. This CDR3 has 17 amino acids. V lost 0 bases to trimming and J lost 2 bases; unmatched junction nucleotides: 5. The CDR3, as DNA: TGCGCCAGCAGCCAAGAGATAGCGGGAGGCATCACAGATACGCAGTATTTT. Translated, it gives CASSQEIAGGITDTQYF.

This chain joins TRBV29-1 and TRBJ2-7, with D possibly being TRBD2 (5 bases). The CDR3 has 12 amino acids. The germline CDR1 and CDR2 sequences are SQVTM and ANQGSEA. V lost 6 bases, J lost 4 bases, and 13 bases lay in between. CDR3 region: CSVESGNYEQYF. CDR3 coding DNA: TGCAGCGTGGAAAGCGGAAATTACGAGCAGTACTTC.

This clonotype occurred a few times. The V call is TRBV6-1, the J call TRBJ2-7, with D perhaps TRBD1 (6 bases). The length of the CDR3 is 13 residues. The V end was cut by 5 bases, the J end by 5 bases, with 13 bases between. CDR1 and CDR2 from the germline V gene are MNHNS and SASEGT. The CDR3 loop reads CASSRTVHDEQYF. CDR3 nucleotides: TGTGCCAGCAGTAGGACAGTCCATGACGAGCAGTACTTC.

The rearrangement joins TRBV19 to TRBJ2-1; the D gene could be TRBD1 or TRBD2 (5 bases each). The CDR3 sequence is 15 residues long. CDR1 LNHDA and CDR2 SQIVND come from the germline V gene (reference sequence). Trimming removed 6 bases at V and 2 bases at J, with 14 bases between. CDR3 sequence: CASRPPGRAYNEQFF. The CDR3 DNA reads as TGTGCCAGTAGGCCCCCGGGACGGGCCTACAATGAGCAGTTCTTC.

The chain has TRBV29-1 and TRBJ2-1, with 7 bases matching TRBD2. This CDR3 has 13 amino acids. CDR1 is SQVTM and CDR2 is ANQGSEA in the germline V gene. Trimming took 5 bases from V and 0 from J; bases not matched to a gene: 1. This CDR3 reads CSVKRGSYNEQFF. As DNA, the CDR3 is TGCAGCGTTAAGCGGGGCTCCTACAATGAGCAGTTCTTC.

This clonotype was recorded many times. The J gene is TRBJ2-1, the V gene TRBV5-6; maybe TRBD1 (6 bases). The CDR3 length is 16 residues. The V end lost 0 bases, the J end lost 6 bases, and 16 bases lay between the germline ends. The germline V gene encodes CDR1 SGHDT and CDR2 YYEEEE. The CDR3 is CASSLAGADWFNEQFF. CDR3 sequence (DNA): TGTGCCAGCAGCTTGGCAGGGGCGGACTGGTTCAATGAGCAGTTCTTC.

This clonotype was counted ten times or more. The chain recombines TRBV20-1 with TRBJ1-5; D is ambiguous. The length of the CDR3 is 13 residues. Between the trimmed V and J ends, which lost 3 bases and 4 bases, there was a span of 10 bases. Per the germline V gene, CDR1 is DFQATT and CDR2 is SNEGSKA (reference sequence). The DNA of the CDR3 is TGCAGTGCTAGTTTATTTCGGAATCAGCCCCAGCATTTT. Protein: CSASLFRNQPQHF.